This entry concerns a single T cell receptor beta chain. This clonotype was detected only a few times. Its antigen remains undetermined. One base away there is no much larger clone; base qualities are not given. Moderately to severely active disease, a Clinical Activity Score of at least 3, a NOSPECS grade of at least 4, and a duration under 3 months were present in ophthalmopathy patients. Exclusion was applied to patients with uncontrolled infections, other autoimmune diseases, pregnancy or lactation. Diagnoses were established on the basis of clinical symptoms, serum thyroxine and TRAb, thyroid ultrasound, and orbital computed tomography. PBMCs were isolated from about 9 ml of fresh peripheral blood by Ficoll-Paque density gradient centrifugation. Trizol reagent was used to extract total RNA, and RNA quality was then checked on an Agilent 2100 Bioanalyzer. The TCR beta CDR3 regions were amplified from RNA transcripts. A first-round RT-PCR of the TCR CDR3 used the HTBI primer set with the Qiagen OneStep RT-PCR kit. Libraries were constructed in a second round of multiplex PCR, after which size selection and purification were performed. Sequencing of the libraries was done on an Illumina HiSeq2000 using paired-end 100 bp reads. Per the source publication's procedure: SOAPnuke was used to process the raw data, throwing out any read that contained adapters or uncalled bases, had a mean Phred below 15, or lacked an exact constant-primer or identifier match. High-quality paired reads were merged with COPE v1.2.5, and unique nucleotide sequences were defined as clonotypes. MiTCR v1.1 was used to align the clonotypes against IMGT TRBV, TRBD and TRBJ reference segments. The analysis included only V-J combinations with a frequency above 0.0001, which together covered 98% to 99.2% of the repertoires. A TCS score was defined as the ratio between F50 (clonal expansion) and ExV (chaos), using BLOSUM62-based TCRdist between CDR3 peptides within each V-J. Welch's t-statistics and random forest reduced around 510 V-J features to 13, which were used in a naive Bayes classifier (R e1071). The public reads were quality trimmed at Q25 with fastp and then assembled into clones with MiXCR by TCRdb, keeping productive beta chains. Records with the same CDR3 protein are collapsed into one entry carrying the most frequent genes and DNA. These V and J calls are TCRdb output, not the study's own analysis. In all, the sample holds fewer than 650,000 distinct CDR3 sequences, and approximately 15% of those were seen once. 7.1% of the sample is taken by the ten largest.

This sample was taken from a study of T cells in Graves' hyperthyroidism and ophthalmopathy (dated by TCRdb to between 2018 and 2020). Notes on the research overall: Peripheral blood was sampled at the time of initial diagnosis, prior to any treatment. Thyroid tissue and blood T-cell repertoires from more than 5 Graves' hyperthyroidism patients were also compared in the study. Whether ophthalmopathy could be predicted prospectively was tested in an independent validation cohort made up of roughly 19 hyperthyroidism patients plus 17 patients who later progressed to ophthalmopathy. The 100 or so discovery patients were randomly split 7:3 into training and test sets. TCR V-J signatures able to tell the groups apart were searched for in a discovery cohort of 90 to 100 patients, of whom around 43 had Graves' ophthalmopathy and under 65 had stable Graves' hyperthyroidism. The paper describes TCR Vbeta CDR3 sequencing of 140 or so peripheral blood samples, made up of 43 ophthalmopathy patients, around 78 hyperthyroidism patients and some 17 progressor patients. After sampling, hyperthyroidism patients received methimazole starting at 30 mg daily, and ophthalmopathy patients received high-dose intravenous methylprednisolone. What the authors observed across the whole study: Sample size was not statistically predetermined, and investigators were not blinded to group allocation. In cross-validation, a model built on a 13 V-J signature told ophthalmopathy apart from stable hyperthyroidism with 85% to 90% sensitivity and roughly 81% specificity, and in testing the same model reached 80%/75%. During validation, the model predicted progression to ophthalmopathy a median of about 5.9 months ahead of onset, with around 71% sensitivity and less than 85% specificity. Most expanded thyroid clonotypes (frequency above 0.001) were also found in blood, which suggests that blood repertoires may mirror thyroid immune responses.

The clonotype comes from a young woman with Graves' ophthalmopathy. Sample: blood.

The CDR3 region: CASSQAQGQGEIEQYF. The nucleotide sequence is given as TGTGCCAGCAGCCAAGCCCAGGGACAGGGAGAGATCGAGCAGTACTTC. The sequence joins TRBV4-2 to TRBJ2-7, and TRBD1 aligns with 9 junction nucleotides. As encoded in the germline V gene, CDR1 is LGHNA while CDR2 is YNFKEQ. The CDR3 numbers 16 residues from cysteine through phenylalanine. The entry retains the CDR3 DNA only, 48 bases that are in frame from base 1. V has 1 base trimmed and J has 6 bases trimmed; junction bases matching no gene number 10.